The 23 T cell receptor beta chains reported below all come from one sample, sequenced in a study of somatic mutations in cytotoxic T cells in rheumatoid arthritis. Clones were read by immunoSEQ multiplex PCR, and TCRdb kept only the in-frame ones, dropping some. Here the sample spans around 13,000 clones, 78% being singletons. Sample: CD8+ T cells sorted from blood. The receptors shown here come from an adult with rheumatoid arthritis.

The J gene is TRBJ1-5, the V gene TRBV15; weak D call: TRBD1 (6 bases). The CDR3 runs 15 residues. The germline gives CDR1 LNHNV, CDR2 YYDKDF (reference sequence). V dropped 1 base and J dropped 6 bases, with 13 bases sitting between them. CDR3 in DNA: TGTGCCACCAGCAGAGCCCGGGCCAGGGGTCAGCCCCAGCATTTT. This encodes CATSRARARGQPQHF. The full variable domain, rest sourced from reference TRBV15 and TRBJ1-5, is DAMVIQNPRYQVTQFGKPVTLSCSQTLNHNVMYWYQQKSSQAPKLLFHYYDKDFNNEADTPDNFQSRRPNTSFCFLDIRSPGLGDTAMYLCATSRARARGQPQHFGDGTRLSIL.

The gene calls are TRBV29-1 and TRBJ2-1, with 9 positions matching TRBD1. J gave up 3 bases and V 3 bases, and 3 bases lay outside the gene matches. This CDR3 contains 14 residues. CDR1 and CDR2 from the germline V gene are SQVTM and ANQGSEA. In DNA form, the CDR3 reads TGCAGCGTTGAGGGACAGGGACGCTACAATGAGCAGTTCTTC. As protein: CSVEGQGRYNEQFF.

This clone occurred a few times. The CDR3 loop reads CASSLRGTGGGTEAFF. In DNA form, the CDR3 reads TGTGCCAGCAGCTTAAGGGGAACAGGGGGCGGCACTGAAGCTTTCTTT. The V gene is TRBV7-9, the J gene TRBJ1-1; TRBD1 matches 9 bases. The CDR3 spans 16 residues. Per the germline V gene, CDR1 is SEHNR and CDR2 is FQNEAQ (reference sequence). Trimming took 2 bases from V and 4 from J; bases not matched to a gene: 8.

This chain connects TRBV18 to TRBJ2-1; tentative D call: TRBD2 (6 bases). From germline, CDR1 is KGHSH and CDR2 LQKENI. CDR3 length: 16 residues. Trimming removed 5 bases at V and 6 bases at J, with 20 bases between. In nucleotides, the CDR3 is TGTGCCAGCTCAGTGGCGGGGCTAGCGTTCTCCAATGAGCAGTTCTTC. It encodes CASSVAGLAFSNEQFF. Supplemented by reference TRBV18 and TRBJ2-1, the full variable domain reads NAGVMQNPRHLVRRRGQEARLRCSPMKGHSHVYWYRQLPEEGLKFMVYLQKENIIDESGMPKERFSAEFPKEGPSILRIQQVVRGDSAAYFCASSVAGLAFSNEQFFGPGTRLTVL.

This chain joins TRBV9 and TRBJ2-2; possible D gene TRBD2, 6 bases. The CDR3 has 14 residues. The V end was cut by 0 bases, the J end by 3 bases, with 6 bases between. Germline V gene sequence: CDR1 SGDLS, CDR2 YYNGEE. The DNA of the CDR3 is TGTGCCAGCAGCGTAGGGGGGGACACCGGGGAGCTGTTTTTT. Its translation is CASSVGGDTGELFF.

The genes are TRBV5-6 and TRBJ2-5; TRBD1 matches at 12 bases. V gave up 2 bases and J gave up 5 bases; unmatched junction bases: 4. CDR3 length: 15 residues. Germline V gene lookup returns CDR1 SGHDT and CDR2 YYEEEE. CDR3 sequence (DNA): TGTGCCAGCAGCTTCGGGACAGGGGGCGCCGAGACCCAGTACTTC. Amino acids: CASSFGTGGAETQYF.

The rearrangement uses TRBV7-8 and TRBJ2-7; 8 nucleotides agree with TRBD2. CDR1 and CDR2 from the germline V gene are SGHVS and FQNEAQ. J was trimmed by 1 base and V by 6 bases; bases with no gene match: 8. The CDR3 contains 15 residues. The CDR3 DNA sequence: TGTGCCAGCAGTACTGGCAGCGGGGGTTCCTACGAGCAGTACTTC. This translates into CASSTGSGGSYEQYF.

The V and J genes are TRBV29-1 and TRBJ2-7; D unclear. CDR1 is SQVTM and CDR2 is ANQGSEA in the germline V gene. This CDR3 has 11 amino acids. V lost 0 bases and J 5 bases, leaving 5 bases between the germline ends. The chain's CDR3 is CSVEDINEQYF. CDR3 bases: TGCAGCGTTGAAGATATCAACGAGCAGTACTTC.

The chain couples TRBV7-2 to TRBJ2-4; 8 nucleotides align to TRBD2. V lost 5 bases, J lost 2 bases, and 8 bases stayed unmatched. Germline lookup yields CDR1 SGHTA and CDR2 FQGNSA. The CDR3 runs 16 residues. CDR3 nucleotides: TGTGCCAGCAGCACAACTAGCGGCGGACCCAAAAACATTCAGTACTTC. Its protein is CASSTTSGGPKNIQYF.

V and J are TRBV9 and TRBJ1-1; D ambiguous. Deletions cut 0 bases from V and 4 bases from J, with 7 bases between. The CDR3 has 13 residues. The V gene's germline CDR1 is SGDLS and CDR2 YYNGEE. The CDR3 region is CASSVDGSTEAFF. Here the CDR3 DNA reads TGTGCCAGCAGCGTAGATGGGAGCACTGAAGCTTTCTTT.

The J gene is TRBJ2-7, the V gene TRBV7-9, with D possibly being TRBD1 (5 bases). V was cut by 3 bases and J by 2 bases, with 11 bases left in between. This CDR3 region has 14 residues. Germline CDR1 is SEHNR and CDR2 is FQNEAQ (reference sequence). CDR3 residues: CASSFSQGPYEQYF. In nucleotides, the CDR3 is TGTGCCAGCAGCTTTAGTCAGGGCCCCTACGAGCAGTACTTC.

This chain joins TRBV6-1 and TRBJ2-5; tentatively, D is TRBD1 (6 bases). Germline V CDR1 and CDR2: MNHNS, SASEGT. The CDR3 is 13 residues long. The V and J ends lost 4 bases and 2 bases respectively, with 8 bases between them. CDR3 region: CASSGQVQETQYF. The CDR3 DNA follows: TGTGCCAGCAGTGGACAGGTTCAAGAGACCCAGTACTTC.

This clone has just a few counts. This chain links TRBV7-8 with TRBJ2-7, with D possibly matching TRBD2 (6 bases). In germline, CDR1 is SGHVS, CDR2 FQNEAQ. V was shortened by 1 base and J by 6 bases, with 7 bases between the two germline ends. CDR3 length: 12 residues. The CDR3 protein is CASSLGGGEQYF. CDR3 bases: TGTGCCAGCAGCTTAGGGGGAGGCGAGCAGTACTTC. The entire variable domain, with the rest obtained from reference TRBV7-8 and TRBJ2-7, is as follows: GAGVSQSPRYKVAKRGQDVALRCDPISGHVSLFWYQQALGQGPEFLTYFQNEAQLDKSGLPSDRFFAERPEGSVSTLKIQRTQQEDSAVYLCASSLGGGEQYFGPGTRLTVT.

The genes are TRBV6-5 and TRBJ1-3, with D tentatively TRBD1 (5 bases). Germline values: CDR1 MNHEY, CDR2 SVGAGI. The CDR3 spans 15 residues. V lost 4 bases to trimming and J lost 5 bases, with 15 bases between them. Here the CDR3 reads CASSSKGRERNTIYF. The CDR3 DNA is TGTGCCAGCAGTTCAAAGGGCAGGGAAAGAAACACCATATATTTT.

J is TRBJ2-1 and V is TRBV6-6; either TRBD1 or TRBD2 may supply D (6 bases each). Germline CDR1 and CDR2: MNHNY and SVGAGI (reference sequence). The CDR3 length is 14 residues. Trimming stripped 5 bases from V and 6 bases from J, with 14 bases between. In DNA form, the CDR3 reads TGTGCCAGCAGTATAAGACTAGGGGGCAATGAGCAGTTCTTC. Its protein is CASSIRLGGNEQFF.

This chain uses TRBV15 with TRBJ1-3; D call uncertain. The germline V gene has CDR1 LNHNV and CDR2 YYDKDF (reference sequence). The germline V and J ends were trimmed by 3 bases and 3 bases, with 9 bases remaining between them. CDR3 size: 14 residues. The CDR3 nucleotides are TGTGCCACCAGCAGGTCAGGACTTGGAAACACCATATATTTT. As protein: CATSRSGLGNTIYF.

V is TRBV28 and J is TRBJ2-5, with D tentatively TRBD2 (5 bases). The closer fit of TRBJ2-7 to the DNA end suggests the J call may be wrong. This CDR3 spans 15 amino acids. CDR1 is MDHEN, CDR2 SYDVKM, per germline. This chain's CDR3 is CASSQVGIGTYEQYF. CDR3 nucleotides: TGTGCCAGCAGCCAAGTCGGGATTGGGACCTACGAGCAGTACTTC.

The table lists this clone with a few counts. J is TRBJ2-7 and V is TRBV5-1; D may correspond to TRBD1 or TRBD2 (5 bases each). The germline gives CDR1 SGHRS, CDR2 YFSETQ. The CDR3 covers 14 residues. The V and J ends lost 4 bases and 0 bases respectively, with 11 bases between them. CDR3 sequence reads: CASSHGTVSYEQYF. In nucleotides, the CDR3 is TGCGCCAGCAGCCATGGGACGGTCTCCTACGAGCAGTACTTC.

The chain carries TRBV5-5 and TRBJ2-5; perhaps TRBD2 as D (5 bases). Trimming took off 3 bases at V and 0 bases at J, with 12 bases between the two ends. This CDR3 comprises 15 residues. In germline, CDR1 is SGHKS, CDR2 YYEKEE (reference sequence). CDR3 amino acids: CASSSPEVYQETQYF. In DNA form, the CDR3 reads TGTGCCAGCAGCTCTCCGGAGGTGTACCAAGAGACCCAGTACTTC.

The CDR3 DNA is TGTGCCAGCAGTGAGATGGGGAGTACCGCCTACGAGCAGTACTTC. It codes for CASSEMGSTAYEQYF. The J gene is TRBJ2-7, the V gene TRBV6-1, with D maybe TRBD2 (5 bases). V lost 3 bases and J lost 2, with 14 bases in between. Germline CDR1 reads MNHNS; CDR2 reads SASEGT. The CDR3 sequence is 15 residues long.

This clone was seen only a few times. The V gene is TRBV5-6, the J gene TRBJ1-1, with TRBD1 as a possible D gene (6 bases). CDR3 length: 12 residues. CDR1 and CDR2 (germline): SGHDT, YYEEEE. V was trimmed by 4 bases and J by 7 bases, leaving 11 bases between them. The CDR3 sequence is CASSPQDSEAFF. CDR3 in DNA: TGTGCCAGCAGCCCACAGGACAGTGAAGCTTTCTTT.

The genes are TRBV9 and TRBJ2-2; 9 nucleotides line up with TRBD2. With V trimmed by 3 bases and J by 7 bases, 7 bases remained unmatched. This CDR3 comprises 15 residues. Germline lookup yields CDR1 SGDLS and CDR2 YYNGEE. The CDR3 DNA follows: TGTGCCAGCAGCGCTGCGGGAGGGCTGAACGGGGAGCTGTTTTTT. Residues: CASSAAGGLNGELFF.

This rearrangement joins TRBV7-8 to TRBJ2-2; TRBD1 is a possible D gene (6 bases). The CDR3 runs to 15 residues. V lost 2 bases and J 8 bases, leaving 15 bases between the germline ends. In germline, CDR1 is SGHVS, CDR2 FQNEAQ. The CDR3 DNA reads TGTGCCAGCAGCTTACCGGGACACAAAACAGGGGAGCTGTTTTTT. Translated, it gives CASSLPGHKTGELFF.